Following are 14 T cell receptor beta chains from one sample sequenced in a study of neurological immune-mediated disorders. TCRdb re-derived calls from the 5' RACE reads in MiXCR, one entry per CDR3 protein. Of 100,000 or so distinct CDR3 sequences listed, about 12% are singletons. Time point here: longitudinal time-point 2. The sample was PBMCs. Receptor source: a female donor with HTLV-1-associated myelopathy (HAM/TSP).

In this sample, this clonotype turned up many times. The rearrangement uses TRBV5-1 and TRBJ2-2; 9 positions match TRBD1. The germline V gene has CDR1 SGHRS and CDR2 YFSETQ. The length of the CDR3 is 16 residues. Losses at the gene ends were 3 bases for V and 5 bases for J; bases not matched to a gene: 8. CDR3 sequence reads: CASSWGDRVTTGELFF. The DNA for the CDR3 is TGCGCCAGCAGCTGGGGGGACAGGGTTACGACCGGGGAGCTGTTTTTT.

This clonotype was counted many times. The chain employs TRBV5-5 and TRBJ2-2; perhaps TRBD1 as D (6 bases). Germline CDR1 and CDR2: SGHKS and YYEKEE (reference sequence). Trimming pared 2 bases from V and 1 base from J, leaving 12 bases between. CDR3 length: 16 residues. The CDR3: CASSFFPGQNTGELFF. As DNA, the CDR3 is TGTGCCAGCAGCTTTTTCCCGGGACAGAACACCGGGGAGCTGTTTTTT.

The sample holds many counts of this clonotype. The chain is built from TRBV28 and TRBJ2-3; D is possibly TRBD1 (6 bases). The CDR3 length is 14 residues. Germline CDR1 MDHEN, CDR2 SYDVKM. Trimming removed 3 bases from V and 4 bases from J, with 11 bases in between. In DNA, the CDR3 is TGTGCCAGCAGTTTTGCCAGGGGTGCAGATACGCAGTATTTT. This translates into CASSFARGADTQYF.

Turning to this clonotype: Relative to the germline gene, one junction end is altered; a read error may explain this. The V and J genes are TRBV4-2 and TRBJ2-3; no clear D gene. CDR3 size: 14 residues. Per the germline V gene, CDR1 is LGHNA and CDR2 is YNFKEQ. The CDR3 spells CATSQDRGTDTQYF. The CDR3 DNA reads TGTGCCACCAGCCAAGATAGAGGAACAGATACGCAGTATTTT.

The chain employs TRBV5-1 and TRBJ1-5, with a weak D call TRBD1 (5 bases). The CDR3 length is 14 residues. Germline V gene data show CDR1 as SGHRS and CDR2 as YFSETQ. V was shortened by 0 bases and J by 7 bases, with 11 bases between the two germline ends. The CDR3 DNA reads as TGCGCCAGCAGCTTGGTAGGGGAAGACCAGCCCCAGCATTTT. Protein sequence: CASSLVGEDQPQHF.

The CDR3 DNA is TGTGCCAGCAGTCTGGGGACTAGCGGGGGGGCTGAGCAGTTCTTC. It codes for CASSLGTSGGAEQFF. This rearrangement joins TRBV6-5 to TRBJ2-1; TRBD2 agrees at 16 bases. This CDR3 is built from 15 residues. CDR1 and CDR2 from the germline V gene are MNHEY and SVGAGI. V shed 5 bases and J 9 bases; nucleotides not matched to a gene: 4.

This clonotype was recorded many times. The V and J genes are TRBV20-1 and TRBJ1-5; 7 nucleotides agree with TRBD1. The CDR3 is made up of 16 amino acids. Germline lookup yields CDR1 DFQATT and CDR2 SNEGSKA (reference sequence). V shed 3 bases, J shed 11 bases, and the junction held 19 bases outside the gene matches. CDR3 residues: CSARPVSGQPALAQHF. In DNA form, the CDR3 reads TGCAGTGCTAGGCCCGTCTCGGGACAGCCCGCATTAGCCCAGCATTTT.

The CDR3 here is CASGQGGSYNEQFF. CDR3 coding DNA: TGTGCTAGTGGGCAAGGAGGGTCCTACAATGAGCAGTTCTTC. The chain joins TRBV12-5 to TRBJ2-1; the D gene is possibly TRBD2 (6 bases). Germline loops: CDR1 LGHNT, CDR2 FRNRAP. The CDR3 is made up of 14 amino acids. The ends were cut back, 6 bases at V and 1 base at J, with 10 bases in the middle.

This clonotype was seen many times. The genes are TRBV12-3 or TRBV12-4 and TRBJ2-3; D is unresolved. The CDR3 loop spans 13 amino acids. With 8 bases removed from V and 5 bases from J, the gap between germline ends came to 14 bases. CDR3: CASDGPWEDTQYF. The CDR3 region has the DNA TGTGCCAGCGACGGGCCCTGGGAAGATACGCAGTATTTT.

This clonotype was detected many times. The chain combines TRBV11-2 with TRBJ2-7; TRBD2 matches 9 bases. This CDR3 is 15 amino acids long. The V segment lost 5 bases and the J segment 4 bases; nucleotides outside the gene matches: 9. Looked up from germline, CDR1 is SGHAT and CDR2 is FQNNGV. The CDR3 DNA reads TGTGCCAGCAGCCGCGGGAGGGGACAGACTTACGAGCAGTACTTC. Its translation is CASSRGRGQTYEQYF.

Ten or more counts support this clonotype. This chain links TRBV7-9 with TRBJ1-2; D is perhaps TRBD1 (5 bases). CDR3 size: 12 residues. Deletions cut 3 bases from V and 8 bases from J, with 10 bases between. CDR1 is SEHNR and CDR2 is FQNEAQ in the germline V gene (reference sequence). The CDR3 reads CASSFTGHGYTF. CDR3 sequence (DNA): TGTGCCAGCAGCTTCACAGGCCACGGCTACACCTTC.

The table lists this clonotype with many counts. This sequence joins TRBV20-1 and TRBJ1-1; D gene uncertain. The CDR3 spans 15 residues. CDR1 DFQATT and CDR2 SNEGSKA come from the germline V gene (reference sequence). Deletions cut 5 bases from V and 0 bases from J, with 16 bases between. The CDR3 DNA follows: TGCAGTGCTCCTCGTCCAGGATACATGAACACTGAAGCTTTCTTT. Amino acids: CSAPRPGYMNTEAFF.

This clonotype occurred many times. As DNA, the CDR3 is TGCGCCAGCAGCGATATTAAGACCGCGAACACTGAAGCTTTCTTT. This codes for CASSDIKTANTEAFF. This chain joins TRBV5-1 and TRBJ1-1; D is undetermined. CDR1 is SGHRS and CDR2 is YFSETQ in the germline V gene. V shed 4 bases and J shed 1 base, with 14 bases lying between them. This CDR3 is 15 amino acids long.

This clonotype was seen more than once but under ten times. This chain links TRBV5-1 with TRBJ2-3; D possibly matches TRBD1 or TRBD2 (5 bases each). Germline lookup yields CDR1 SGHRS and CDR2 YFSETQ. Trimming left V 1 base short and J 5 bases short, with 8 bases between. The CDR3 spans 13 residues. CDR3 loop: CASSLYGGDTQYF. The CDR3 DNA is TGCGCCAGCAGCTTGTATGGGGGAGATACGCAGTATTTT.